This T cell receptor (beta chain) comes out of a study of beta chain features in type 1 diabetes. CDR3 size: 11 residues. V was cut by 8 bases and J by 7 bases, with 9 bases left in between. Germline CDR1 is GTSNPN and CDR2 is SVGIG (reference sequence). The investigators reverse transcribed all of the isolated RNA, so they sequenced expressed TCRB transcripts. Several million reads were obtained on average from naive, central memory and regulatory T cell samples. The assay was immunoSEQ multiplex PCR, and TCRdb's table has in-frame clones only and misses some. The sample lists about 660,000 clones, roughly an eighth occurring once. A few counts support this clone. Its specificity is unknown. Findings and caveats of the study: For patients, the naive, central memory and Treg TCRB repertoires appeared more alike than for healthy donors. When Type 1 diabetes patients were examined, their TCRB CDR3s proved moderately but significantly shorter in all four CD4+ subsets. There was a possibility that cDNA sequencing over-represented cells with high TCR expression.

The authors sorted CD4+ naive, central memory, regulatory and stem cell-like memory cells via CD45RO/CCR7/CD25/CD127/CD95/CD27. The sequenced material came from naive CD4+ T cells from blood. The chain couples TRBV30 to TRBJ1-6; D unresolved. The sequence derives from a man aged 18 to 29 with type 1 diabetes. The DNA of the CDR3 is TGTGCCCTGAGGGCCAATTCACCCCTCCACTTT. Its protein is CALRANSPLHF.